This TCR beta chain derives from a study of breast tumors, draining lymph nodes, adjacent tissues. Samples came from axillary lymph nodes draining the breast cancer. Overall study findings and caveats: Findings are consistent with lymph node origin and intratumoral expansion of most tumor T cells. Tumor TCR diversity was below lymph nodes but above nontumor tissue. Tumor and nontumor repertoires were significantly more similar in luminal-like than in basal-like breast cancer.

One entry per CDR3 protein results from TCRdb running MiXCR on the multiplex PCR reads. The profile covers 250,000 or so distinct CDR3 sequences, with around 30% appearing a single time and about 1% taken by the ten largest. Germline V gene data show CDR1 as MNHEY and CDR2 as SVGAGI. The CDR3 is 16 residues long. With 2 bases removed from V and 2 bases from J, the gap between germline ends came to 14 bases. Turning to this clonotype: Its antigen is unidentified. It may be a read error: a sequence one base away is much more abundant.

This TCR was recovered from a female donor with breast cancer. Some clones in this sample may be carry-over from other donors' samples. This chain joins TRBV6-5 and TRBJ2-3; D is possibly TRBD2 (6 bases). Sequencing was done on a sample of axillary lymph node tissue. This chain's CDR3 is CASSYGMAGNTDTQYF. CDR3 coding DNA: TGTGCCAGCAGTTACGGAATGGCGGGGAACACAGATACGCAGTATTTT.